A selection of T cell receptor beta chains follows, all from one sample in a study of blood T cell repertoires in COVID-19. Sequencing used immunoSEQ multiplex PCR; TCRdb keeps in-frame clones, though not all of them. The sample has 55,000 to 80,000 clones, 80% to 90% seen once. Input material: peripheral blood. The origin of the receptors is a human donor in a cohort sampled during active COVID-19. The CDR3 runs from the conserved cysteine through the conserved F or W. The order of the fields is CDR3 DNA, CDR3 protein, clone size, V gene, D gene, J gene. D genes are given only for firm matches. Expanded clones are given a class, and other clones once, few, many or no size at all.

CDR3nt: TGTGCCAGTAGACCTGGGACAGGGGGCTCCCACGAGCAGTACTTC; CDR3aa: CASRPGTGGSHEQYF; abundance: -; v_gene: TRBV19; d_gene: TRBD1; j_gene: TRBJ2-7
CDR3nt: TGCGCCAGCAGTCCCGAGGGGGCGAACTATGGCTACACCTTC; CDR3aa: CASSPEGANYGYTF; abundance: -; v_gene: TRBV10-2; d_gene: TRBD1; j_gene: TRBJ1-2
CDR3nt: TGTGCCAGCAGCCCAGAGGCGGGGGAAAGATACTTC; CDR3aa: CASSPEAGERYF; abundance: -; v_gene: TRBV7-2; d_gene: TRBD2; j_gene: TRBJ2-5
CDR3nt: TGTGCCAGCAGGCGAGCGGGGGGTGAGCAGTACTTC; CDR3aa: CASRRAGGEQYF; abundance: -; v_gene: TRBV2; d_gene: TRBD2; j_gene: TRBJ2-7
CDR3nt: TGTGCCAGCTCACTAAGAATGAGGGAGACCCAGTACTTC; CDR3aa: CASSLRMRETQYF; abundance: -; v_gene: TRBV18; d_gene: -; j_gene: TRBJ2-5
CDR3nt: TGTGCCAGCAGTTACTCGGCCCCCGCGGGGTCATACTTC; CDR3aa: CASSYSAPAGSYF; abundance: -; v_gene: TRBV6-2/TRBV6-3; d_gene: -; j_gene: TRBJ2-5
CDR3nt: TGTGCCAGCAGTTTATTTTTGGGGGCGTTTAATGAAAAACTGTTTTTT; CDR3aa: CASSLFLGAFNEKLFF; abundance: -; v_gene: TRBV27; d_gene: -; j_gene: TRBJ1-4
CDR3nt: TGTGCCAGCACCTCCAGGACTACGAGCACAGATACGCAGTATTTT; CDR3aa: CASTSRTTSTDTQYF; abundance: -; v_gene: TRBV2; d_gene: -; j_gene: TRBJ2-3
CDR3nt: TGCGCCAGCAGTCTTAACAGTTTTGGAAACACCATATATTTT; CDR3aa: CASSLNSFGNTIYF; abundance: -; v_gene: TRBV23-1; d_gene: -; j_gene: TRBJ1-3
CDR3nt: TGTGCCACCCAGGAGGGAGACTATGGCTACACCTTC; CDR3aa: CATQEGDYGYTF; abundance: once; v_gene: TRBV24-1; d_gene: -; j_gene: TRBJ1-2
CDR3nt: TGTGCCAGCAGTCCCCCAGGGGCCGGAGAGACCCAGTACTTC; CDR3aa: CASSPPGAGETQYF; abundance: -; v_gene: TRBV7-9; d_gene: -; j_gene: TRBJ2-5
CDR3nt: TGTGCCAGCAGCTCACCGGGACTAGCGGGGGAGGTGCAGTACTTC; CDR3aa: CASSSPGLAGEVQYF; abundance: -; v_gene: TRBV5-4; d_gene: TRBD2; j_gene: TRBJ2-7
CDR3nt: TGTGCCAGCAGCTCAGGTACCTACGAGCAGTACTTC; CDR3aa: CASSSGTYEQYF; abundance: -; v_gene: TRBV11-1; d_gene: -; j_gene: TRBJ2-7
CDR3nt: TGTGCCAGCAGCCCATTCTTTCTTCGGCGGGAACCCCTCCACTTT; CDR3aa: CASSPFFLRREPLHF; abundance: -; v_gene: TRBV3-1/TRBV3-2; d_gene: -; j_gene: TRBJ1-6
CDR3nt: TGCGCCAGCAGCCAAGATAGGGGGGGCTATGGCTACACCTTC; CDR3aa: CASSQDRGGYGYTF; abundance: -; v_gene: TRBV4-3; d_gene: -; j_gene: TRBJ1-2
CDR3nt: TGTGCCAGCACCGGGACTAGGGGCACAGATACGCAGTATTTT; CDR3aa: CASTGTRGTDTQYF; abundance: -; v_gene: TRBV2; d_gene: TRBD2; j_gene: TRBJ2-3
CDR3nt: TGTGCCAGCAGTCCCCTCAGGGCCAAAAACATTCAGTACTTC; CDR3aa: CASSPLRAKNIQYF; abundance: -; v_gene: TRBV28; d_gene: -; j_gene: TRBJ2-4
CDR3nt: TGCGCCAGCAGCTTAGATAACTATAGCAATCAGCCCCAGCATTTT; CDR3aa: CASSLDNYSNQPQHF; abundance: -; v_gene: TRBV5-1; d_gene: -; j_gene: TRBJ1-5
CDR3nt: TGTGCCAGCAGCCCCGACAGGGGGTGGTATGGCTACACCTTC; CDR3aa: CASSPDRGWYGYTF; abundance: -; v_gene: TRBV28; d_gene: TRBD1; j_gene: TRBJ1-2
CDR3nt: TGTGCCAGCAGCTTGGCGACTATAAGGCAGGGGGAGACCTACGAGCAGTACTTC; CDR3aa: CASSLATIRQGETYEQYF; abundance: -; v_gene: TRBV5-4; d_gene: TRBD1; j_gene: TRBJ2-7
CDR3nt: TGCGCCAGCAGCTTGGCCCAACAGGGACACTATCCTAAGGGCTACACCTTC; CDR3aa: CASSLAQQGHYPKGYTF; abundance: -; v_gene: TRBV5-1; d_gene: -; j_gene: TRBJ1-2
CDR3nt: TGTGCCAGCAGTCCTCGACCCGGGACAACGACCGGGAATACGCAGTATTTT; CDR3aa: CASSPRPGTTTGNTQYF; abundance: once; v_gene: TRBV7-9; d_gene: -; j_gene: TRBJ2-3